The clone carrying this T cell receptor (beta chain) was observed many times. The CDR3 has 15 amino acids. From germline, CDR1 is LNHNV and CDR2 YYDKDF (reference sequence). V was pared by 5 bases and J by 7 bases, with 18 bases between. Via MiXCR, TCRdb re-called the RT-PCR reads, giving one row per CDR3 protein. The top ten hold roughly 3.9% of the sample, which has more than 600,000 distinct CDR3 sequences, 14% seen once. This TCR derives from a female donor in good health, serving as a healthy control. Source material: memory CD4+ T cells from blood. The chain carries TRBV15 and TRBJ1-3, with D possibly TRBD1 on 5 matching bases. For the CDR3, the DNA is TGTGCCACCAGCTTCGGGGGGAGCCAGAGTAACACCATATATTTT. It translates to CATSFGGSQSNTIYF.